Listed here are 13 T cell receptor beta chains from one sample, sequenced in a study of blood T cell repertoires in COVID-19 (dated by TCRdb to the early 2020s). Library preparation used the immunoSEQ multiplex PCR assay. What TCRdb holds here is the immuneACCESS table cut down to in-frame rearrangements. Part of the clones is not present; checked against another copy, under half of the missing clones reflect an unresolved V gene, and the others are unexplained. In this sample the table shows approximately 50,000 clones, around 93% of which occur a single time. The leading ten clones occupy 4.6% of the sample. Sequenced sample: peripheral blood. The receptors originated from a man in his forties or fifties with active COVID-19.

This clone was seen only once. J is TRBJ1-5 and V is TRBV5-5; 7 bases agree with TRBD1. The CDR3 runs 15 residues. The J segment lost 1 base and the V segment lost 0 bases, leaving 1 base of the junction unmatched. Germline V gene data show CDR1 as SGHKS and CDR2 as YYEKEE (reference sequence). The CDR3 here is CASSLEQGSNQPQHF. In DNA form, the CDR3 reads TGTGCCAGCAGCTTGGAACAGGGGAGCAATCAGCCCCAGCATTTT. The whole variable domain, remainder taken from reference TRBV5-5 and TRBJ1-5, is DAGVTQSPTHLIKTRGQQVTLRCSPISGHKSVSWYQQVLGQGPQFIFQYYEKEERGRGNFPDRFSARQFPNYSSELNVNALLLGDSALYLCASSLEQGSNQPQHFGDGTRLSIL.

The gene calls are TRBV15 and TRBJ2-5; the D is unclear. The CDR3 has 16 amino acids. V dropped 1 base and J dropped 4 bases, with 16 bases sitting between them. From germline, CDR1 is LNHNV and CDR2 YYDKDF (reference sequence). CDR3 DNA: TGTGCCACCAGCAGAGCGGCGACGCTGCGAGGAGAGACCCAGTACTTC. Protein sequence: CATSRAATLRGETQYF.

The chain links TRBV18 to TRBJ1-1, with 9 bases that match TRBD1. J lost 3 bases, V lost 4 bases, and 0 bases had no gene match. This CDR3 contains 13 residues. Per the germline V gene, CDR1 is KGHSH and CDR2 is LQKENI. The CDR3 nucleotides are TGTGCCAGCTCACGACAGGGGGACACTGAAGCTTTCTTT. Residues: CASSRQGDTEAFF.

J is TRBJ2-5 and V is TRBV15, with 9 bases identical to TRBD2. The CDR3 has 16 residues. V was pared by 0 bases and J by 4 bases, with 6 bases of the junction left unmatched. Germline-derived CDR1 and CDR2 are LNHNV and YYDKDF (reference sequence). The CDR3 sequence is CATSRESRLAAETQYF. CDR3 bases: TGTGCCACCAGCAGAGAATCAAGACTAGCGGCAGAGACCCAGTACTTC.

The DNA of the CDR3 is TGCGCCAGCAGCCAAGATCGCGAAGAGACCCAGTACTTC. Amino acid sequence: CASSQDREETQYF. The chain employs TRBV4-3 and TRBJ2-5; D gene uncertain. The V gene lost 0 bases and the J gene lost 3 bases, with 5 bases spanning the gap. Per germline, CDR1 LGHNA and CDR2 YSLEER. The CDR3 is made up of 13 amino acids.

V gene TRBV29-1 combines with J gene TRBJ1-2; D gene uncertain. The CDR3 covers 13 residues. In germline, CDR1 is SQVTM, CDR2 ANQGSEA. V shed 0 bases and J shed 5 bases, with 10 bases lying between them. The CDR3 DNA reads as TGCAGCGTTGAAGACAAGAGTAATTATGGCTACACCTTC. This encodes CSVEDKSNYGYTF.

V usage is TRBV10-3 and J usage is TRBJ2-3, with D tentatively TRBD1 (6 bases). The CDR3 is 12 amino acids. The germline V and J ends were trimmed by 0 bases and 14 bases, with 12 bases remaining between them. Per the germline V gene, CDR1 is ENHRY and CDR2 is SYGVKD. The CDR3 spells CAISESLAGVYF. In nucleotides, the CDR3 is TGTGCCATCAGTGAGTCGTTGGCAGGGGTGTATTTT.

This chain joins TRBV7-8 and TRBJ1-6; 9 bases map to TRBD1. Germline CDR1 reads SGHVS; CDR2 reads FQNEAQ. V trimming: 4 bases; J trimming: 9 bases; junction bases outside the gene matches: 4. The CDR3 length is 14 residues. CDR3 DNA sequence: TGTGCCAGCAGCTCCGGACAGGGGCTTTCACCCCTCCACTTT. Translating gives CASSSGQGLSPLHF.

V is TRBV3-1 (or the pseudogene TRBV3-2) and J is TRBJ2-7, with 8 nucleotides matching TRBD2. J lost 4 bases, V lost 6 bases, and 8 bases had no gene match. The CDR3 spans 14 residues. Germline V gene data show CDR1 as LGHDT and CDR2 as YNNKEL (reference sequence). This CDR3 is CASSYTGGRYEQYF. CDR3 DNA sequence: TGTGCCAGCAGTTACACGGGGGGGAGGTACGAGCAGTACTTC.

V usage is TRBV2 and J usage is TRBJ2-1, with D possibly being TRBD2 (6 bases). Looked up from germline, CDR1 is SNHLY and CDR2 is FYNNEI. The ends were cut back, 6 bases at V and 9 bases at J, with 15 bases in the middle. The CDR3 length is 13 residues. The CDR3: CASSVGLLGEQFF. DNA for the CDR3: TGTGCCAGCAGCGTGGGACTCCTCGGTGAGCAGTTCTTC.

J is TRBJ2-1 and V is TRBV7-9, with 11 bases aligning to TRBD2. The length of the CDR3 is 17 residues. Germline CDR1 and CDR2: SEHNR and FQNEAQ (reference sequence). The junction had 12 bases not matched to a gene; V was cut back by 5 bases and J by 6 bases. CDR3 in DNA: TGTGCCAGCAGCCGTTTCCTCGGGACTAGCGGTTCCAATGAGCAGTTCTTC. It encodes CASSRFLGTSGSNEQFF.

The J gene is TRBJ2-7, the V gene TRBV27; 7 bases line up with TRBD1. V lost 4 bases to trimming and J lost 2 bases; unmatched junction nucleotides: 5. The CDR3 runs 14 residues. The germline V gene encodes CDR1 MNHEY and CDR2 SMNVEV (reference sequence). CDR3 sequence (DNA): TGTGCCAGCAGTTCGATAGACAGGGCCTACGAGCAGTACTTC. The encoded protein is CASSSIDRAYEQYF.

The chain recombines TRBV7-2 with TRBJ2-3; D not resolved. The CDR3 totals 14 residues. CDR1 is SGHTA and CDR2 is FQGNSA in the germline V gene. V lost 2 bases, J lost 4 bases, and 10 bases lay in between. The CDR3 reads CASSLMSFADTQYF. In DNA form, the CDR3 reads TGTGCCAGCAGCTTAATGAGTTTCGCAGATACGCAGTATTTT.